The rows below give T cell receptor beta chains drawn from one sample of a study of T cells after yellow fever vaccination. TCRdb recomputed calls from the 5' RACE reads with MiXCR, one row per CDR3 protein. The data hold some 560,000 distinct CDR3 sequences, with 15% to 20% observed a single time. The sequencing used PBMCs, collected 15 days after the yellow fever booster vaccination. These receptors came from a man younger than 40 who received the YFV17D yellow fever vaccine. Both conserved end residues are part of each CDR3. Fields, in order: clone size, V gene, J gene, D gene, CDR3 DNA, CDR3 protein. D genes are given only for firm matches. Expanded clones get a size class; other rows say once, few or many, or leave the size out.

-	TRBV7-9	TRBJ2-7	-	TGTGCCAGCAGCTTTTCAGGGGTTAAGTCCTACGAGCAGTACTTC	CASSFSGVKSYEQYF
-	TRBV6-1	TRBJ2-5	-	TGTGCCAGCAGTGAACGTCTCGGGGGAGGACAAGAGACCCAGTACTTC	CASSERLGGGQETQYF
few	TRBV5-6	TRBJ2-1	-	TGTGCCAGCAGCAAGAAATCCAATGAGCAGTTCTTC	CASSKKSNEQFF
few	TRBV28	TRBJ2-3	TRBD2	TGTGCCAGCACAATCGGGGGGGCTGGCACAGATACGCAGTATTTT	CASTIGGAGTDTQYF
-	TRBV27	TRBJ2-1	TRBD2	TGTGCCAGCAGGGGACTAGCGGGGAACCCTTACAATGAGCAGTTCTTC	CASRGLAGNPYNEQFF
-	TRBV7-9	TRBJ2-1	-	TGTGCCAGCAGCCGCGGGCCTTACAATGAGCAGTTCTTC	CASSRGPYNEQFF
-	TRBV5-1	TRBJ2-1	TRBD2	TGCGCCAGCAGCGTATCGGGACTAGCGGGATCGGGCGTTGAGCAGTTCTTC	CASSVSGLAGSGVEQFF
-	TRBV28	TRBJ1-2	-	TGTGCCAGCACCTTCCGTGGGGGGTATGGCTACACCTTC	CASTFRGGYGYTF
few	TRBV3-1	TRBJ2-7	TRBD2	TGTGCCAGCAGCCCGAGCGGGAGTCTCTACGAGCAGTACTTC	CASSPSGSLYEQYF
-	TRBV6-5	TRBJ2-5	TRBD2	TGTGCCAGCAGTTACTCCGGGACTAGCGGATATTTGGAGACCCAGTACTTC	CASSYSGTSGYLETQYF
few	TRBV6-5	TRBJ2-1	TRBD2	TGTGCCAGCAGTTACAGTGCAGGAGCGGGAGATGATGGTGAGCAGTTCTTC	CASSYSAGAGDDGEQFF
-	TRBV7-2	TRBJ2-5	-	TGTGCCAGCAGATCTAATAGCGTGGGCGCTCCCCAAGAGACCCAGTACTTC	CASRSNSVGAPQETQYF
few	TRBV5-1	TRBJ2-3	-	TGCGCCAGCAGCTTAATTGGGAGCGGCACAGATACGCAGTATTTT	CASSLIGSGTDTQYF
few	TRBV12-3/TRBV12-4	TRBJ2-3	-	TGTGCCAGCAGTGAGACCCCCTATAGCACAGATACGCAGTATTTT	CASSETPYSTDTQYF
many	TRBV7-2	TRBJ2-3	-	TGTGCCAGCAGCTTCGGGTTCACTAGCACAGATACGCAGTATTTT	CASSFGFTSTDTQYF
-	TRBV5-1	TRBJ2-3	TRBD2	TGCGCCAGCAGCCTGATAGCGGGAGGGCCGGATACGCAGTATTTT	CASSLIAGGPDTQYF
many	TRBV29-1	TRBJ1-1	TRBD1	TGCAGCGTTTCATCAGGGGGAGCTTTCTTT	CSVSSGGAFF
-	TRBV6-1	TRBJ2-6	TRBD1	TGTGCCAGCAGACCCCGGGCCCAGGGGGCGCCCGGGGCCAACGTCCTGACTTTC	CASRPRAQGAPGANVLTF
-	TRBV7-4	TRBJ2-4	-	TGTGCCAGCAGCTTACGCGCGAAAGATAGCTCGGGGCAGGGGCGGATGGGCAAAAACATTCAGTACTTC	CASSLRAKDSSGQGRMGKNIQYF
-	TRBV4-3	TRBJ2-1	-	TGCGCCAGCAGCCCGGAGGGTTTTGATGAGCAGTTCTTC	CASSPEGFDEQFF
few	TRBV6-5	TRBJ2-1	TRBD2	TGTGCCAGCAGTTACTCCACTAGCGGGAGCATCGGGGAGCAGTTCTTC	CASSYSTSGSIGEQFF
many	TRBV11-2	TRBJ2-3	-	TGTGCCAGCAGCGCCGAGGGAGATACGCAGTATTTT	CASSAEGDTQYF